This T cell receptor beta chain comes out of a study of blood T cells in healthy people across ages. The CDR3 runs 16 residues. Germline-derived CDR1 and CDR2 are SQVTM and ANQGSEA. A second PCR of about 6 to 12 cycles used a sample-barcoded 5' primer and a J-beta primer mix. TCRdb independently ran MiXCR on the 5' RACE reads; one entry per CDR3 protein. This table has 850,000 to 1,100,000 distinct CDR3 sequences, less than 45% appearing once. The sample taken for sequencing was blood. The chain couples TRBV29-1 to TRBJ2-1, with a weak D call TRBD2 (6 bases). The J call is doubtful: the DNA matches TRBJ2-7 better. The source is a man between 18 and 35 years old in good health. The CDR3, as DNA: TGCAGCGTTGATCGGTCCACGGGGGTGTCCTACAATGAGCAGTACTTC. Encoded protein: CSVDRSTGVSYNEQYF.